The TCR beta chain described here comes from a study of spatial heterogeneity in lung cancer. Study information: The average appearance count of each unique TCR and UMI combination in raw reads was more than 9.5.

General observations from the study: In tumors, expanded intratumoral alpha and beta TCR counts tracked mutation counts. The numbers of ubiquitous and regional expanded TCRs correlated with ubiquitous and regional nonsynonymous mutations, respectively.

Time point given: sample taken at primary tumor resection. Trimming pared 6 bases from V and 1 base from J, leaving 12 bases between. The CDR3 runs to 14 residues. In germline, CDR1 is MNHEY, CDR2 SMNVEV (reference sequence). By frequency in the sample, this clonotype is medium-sized. The antigen is undetermined. Carried by each TCR cDNA molecule was a unique molecular identifier. TCRdb analysed the 5' RACE reads with MiXCR anew, one entry per CDR3 protein. The sample has fewer than 7,500 distinct CDR3 sequences; under 30% are singletons. The sample consisted of lung tumor tissue, taken at surgery. The gene calls are TRBV27 and TRBJ2-5; D assignment may be TRBD1 or TRBD2 (6 bases each). This sequence was found in a male donor with early-stage non-small cell lung cancer. The CDR3 is CASRRRGVQETQYF. CDR3 bases: TGTGCCAGCAGACGTAGGGGGGTCCAAGAGACCCAGTACTTC.